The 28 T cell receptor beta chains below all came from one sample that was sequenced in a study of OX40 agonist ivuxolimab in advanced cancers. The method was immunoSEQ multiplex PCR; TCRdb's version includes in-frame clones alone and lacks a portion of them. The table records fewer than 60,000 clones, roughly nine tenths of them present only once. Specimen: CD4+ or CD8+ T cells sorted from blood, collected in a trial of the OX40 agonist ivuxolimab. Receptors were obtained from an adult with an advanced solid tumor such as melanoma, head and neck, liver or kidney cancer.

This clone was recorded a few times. The CDR3 sequence: CSATGSGYTF. The CDR3 region has the DNA TGCAGTGCTACAGGGAGTGGCTACACCTTC. This chain uses TRBV20-1 with TRBJ1-2; D possibly corresponds to TRBD1 (5 bases). Germline V gene lookup returns CDR1 DFQATT and CDR2 SNEGSKA (reference sequence). Trimming stripped 4 bases from V and 7 bases from J, with 7 bases between. The CDR3 is 10 residues long.

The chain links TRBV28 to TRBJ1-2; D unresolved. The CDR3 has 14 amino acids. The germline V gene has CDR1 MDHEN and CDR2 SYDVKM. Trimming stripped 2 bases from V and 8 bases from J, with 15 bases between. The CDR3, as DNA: TGTGCCAGCAGTTTAACGGGAAGTAGTGGGGGCTACACCTTC. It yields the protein CASSLTGSSGGYTF.

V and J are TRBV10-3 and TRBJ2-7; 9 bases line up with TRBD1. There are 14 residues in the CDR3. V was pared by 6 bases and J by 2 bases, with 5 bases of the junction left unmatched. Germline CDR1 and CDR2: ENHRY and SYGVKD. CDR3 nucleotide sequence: TGTGCCATCAGAAGGGACAGGGCACCCTACGAGCAGTACTTC. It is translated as CAIRRDRAPYEQYF.

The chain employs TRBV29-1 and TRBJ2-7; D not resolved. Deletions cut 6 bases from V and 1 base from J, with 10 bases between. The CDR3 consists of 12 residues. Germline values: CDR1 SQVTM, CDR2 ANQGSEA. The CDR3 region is CSVNDKSYEQYF. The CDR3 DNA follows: TGCAGCGTCAACGACAAATCCTACGAGCAGTACTTC.

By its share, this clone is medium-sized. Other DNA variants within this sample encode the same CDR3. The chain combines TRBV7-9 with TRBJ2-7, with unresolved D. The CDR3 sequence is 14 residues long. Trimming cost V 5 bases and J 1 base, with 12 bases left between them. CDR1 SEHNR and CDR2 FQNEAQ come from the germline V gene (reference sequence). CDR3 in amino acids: CASSPPTGSYEQYF. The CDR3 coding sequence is TGTGCCAGCAGCCCGCCAACGGGTTCCTACGAGCAGTACTTC. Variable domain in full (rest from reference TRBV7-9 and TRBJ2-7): DTGVSQNPRHKITKRGQNVTFRCDPISEHNRLYWYRQTLGQGPEFLTYFQNEAQLEKSRLLSDRFSAERPKGSFSTLEIQRTEQGDSAMYLCASSPPTGSYEQYFGPGTRLTVT.

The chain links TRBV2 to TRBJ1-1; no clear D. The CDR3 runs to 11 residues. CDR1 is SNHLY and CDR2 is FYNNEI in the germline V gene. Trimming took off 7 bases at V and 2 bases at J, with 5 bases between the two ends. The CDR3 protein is CASIENTEAFF. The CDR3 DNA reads TGTGCCAGCATAGAAAACACTGAAGCTTTCTTT.

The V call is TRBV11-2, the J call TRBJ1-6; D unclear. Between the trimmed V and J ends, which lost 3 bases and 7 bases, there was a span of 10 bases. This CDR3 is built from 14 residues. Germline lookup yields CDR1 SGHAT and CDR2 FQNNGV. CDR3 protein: CASSFSPLNSPLHF. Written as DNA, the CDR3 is TGTGCCAGCAGCTTTAGCCCCCTCAATTCACCCCTCCACTTT. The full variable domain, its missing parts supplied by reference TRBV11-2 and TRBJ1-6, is EAGVAQSPRYKIIEKRQSVAFWCNPISGHATLYWYQQILGQGPKLLIQFQNNGVVDDSQLPKDRFSAERLKGVDSTLKIQPAKLEDSAVYLCASSFSPLNSPLHFGNGTRLTVT.

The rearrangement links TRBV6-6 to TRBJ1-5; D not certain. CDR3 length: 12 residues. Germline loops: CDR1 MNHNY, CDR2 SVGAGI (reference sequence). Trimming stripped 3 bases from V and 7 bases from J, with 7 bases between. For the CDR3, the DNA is TGTGCCAGCAGTTATTCTAGGCAGCCCCAGCATTTT. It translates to CASSYSRQPQHF.

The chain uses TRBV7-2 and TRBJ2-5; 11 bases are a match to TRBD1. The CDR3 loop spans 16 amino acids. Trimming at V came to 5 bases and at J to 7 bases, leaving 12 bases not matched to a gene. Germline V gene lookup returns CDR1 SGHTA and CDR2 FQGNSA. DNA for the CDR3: TGTGCCAGCAGCCCCAGGACAGGGGGCGCTTATGGGACCCAGTACTTC. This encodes CASSPRTGGAYGTQYF.

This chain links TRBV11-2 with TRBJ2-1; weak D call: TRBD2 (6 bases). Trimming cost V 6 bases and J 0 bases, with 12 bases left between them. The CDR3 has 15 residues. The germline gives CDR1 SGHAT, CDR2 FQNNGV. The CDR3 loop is CASSPTRSSYNEQFF. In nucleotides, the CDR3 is TGTGCCAGCAGTCCGACTAGGTCCTCCTACAATGAGCAGTTCTTC.

The CDR3 protein is CASRVSGGHTGELFF. CDR3 DNA sequence: TGTGCCAGCAGGGTTAGCGGGGGGCACACCGGGGAGCTGTTTTTT. This chain joins TRBV7-8 and TRBJ2-2; 10 bases line up with TRBD2. V shed 6 bases, J shed 3 bases, and the junction held 4 bases outside the gene matches. Germline V gene sequence: CDR1 SGHVS, CDR2 FQNEAQ. The CDR3 has 15 amino acids. The variable domain in full, with the rest retrieved from reference TRBV7-8 and TRBJ2-2, is GAGVSQSPRYKVAKRGQDVALRCDPISGHVSLFWYQQALGQGPEFLTYFQNEAQLDKSGLPSDRFFAERPEGSVSTLKIQRTQQEDSAVYLCASRVSGGHTGELFFGEGSRLTVL.

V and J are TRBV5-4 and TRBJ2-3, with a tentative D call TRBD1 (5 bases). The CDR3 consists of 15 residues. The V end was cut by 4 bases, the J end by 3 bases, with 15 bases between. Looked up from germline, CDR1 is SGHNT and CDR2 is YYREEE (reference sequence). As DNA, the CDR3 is TGTGCCAGCAGCACGGGCCAAAAGGGGACAGATACGCAGTATTTT. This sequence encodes CASSTGQKGTDTQYF.

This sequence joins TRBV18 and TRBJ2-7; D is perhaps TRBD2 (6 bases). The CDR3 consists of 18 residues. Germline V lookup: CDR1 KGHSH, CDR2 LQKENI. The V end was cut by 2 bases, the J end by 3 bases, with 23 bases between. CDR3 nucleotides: TGTGCCAGCTCACCAGCACTCGGACTAACGTCCCTCCGCTACGAGCAGTACTTC. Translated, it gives CASSPALGLTSLRYEQYF.

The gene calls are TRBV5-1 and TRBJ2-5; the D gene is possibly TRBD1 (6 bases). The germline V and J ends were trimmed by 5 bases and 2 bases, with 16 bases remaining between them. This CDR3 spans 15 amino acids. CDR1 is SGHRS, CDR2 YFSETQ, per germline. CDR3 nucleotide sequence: TGCGCCAGCAGAAGTAGGGGGACCTTACAAGAGACCCAGTACTTC. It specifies CASRSRGTLQETQYF.

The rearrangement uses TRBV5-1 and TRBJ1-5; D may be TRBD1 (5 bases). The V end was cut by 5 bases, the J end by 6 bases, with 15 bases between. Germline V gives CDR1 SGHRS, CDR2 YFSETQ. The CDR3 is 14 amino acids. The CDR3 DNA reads TGCGCCAGCAGTTGGGCGGGGGAAGGTCAGCCCCAGCATTTT. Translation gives CASSWAGEGQPQHF.

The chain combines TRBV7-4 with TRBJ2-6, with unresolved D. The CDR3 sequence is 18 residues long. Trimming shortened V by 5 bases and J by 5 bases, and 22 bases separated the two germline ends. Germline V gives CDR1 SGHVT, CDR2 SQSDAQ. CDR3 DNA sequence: TGTGCCAGCAGCACACGTAGTAGCTCACAAAGTCGGGCCAACGTCCTGACTTTC. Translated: CASSTRSSSQSRANVLTF.

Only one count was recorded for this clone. CDR3 sequence (DNA): TGTGCCAGCAGCCGGGGACAGGGGGCCACTGAAGCTTTCTTT. It encodes CASSRGQGATEAFF. The chain links TRBV5-6 to TRBJ1-1; 12 bases are shared with TRBD1. Trimming took 4 bases from V and 4 from J; bases not matched to a gene: 2. In germline, CDR1 is SGHDT, CDR2 YYEEEE. The CDR3 is made up of 14 amino acids.

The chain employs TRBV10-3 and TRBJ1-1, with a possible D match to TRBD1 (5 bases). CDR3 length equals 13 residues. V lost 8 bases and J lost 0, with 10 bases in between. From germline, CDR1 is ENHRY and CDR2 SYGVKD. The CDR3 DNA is TGTGCCATCGCCCCAGGGCTGAACACTGAAGCTTTCTTT. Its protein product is CAIAPGLNTEAFF.

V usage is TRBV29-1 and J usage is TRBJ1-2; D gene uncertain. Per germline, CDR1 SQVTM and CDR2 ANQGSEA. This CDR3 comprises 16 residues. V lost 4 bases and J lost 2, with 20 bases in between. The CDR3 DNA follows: TGCAGCGTTGGGGCGTGGAGAGCCGGGAACAACTATGGCTACACCTTC. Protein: CSVGAWRAGNNYGYTF. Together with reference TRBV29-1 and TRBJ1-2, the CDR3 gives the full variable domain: SAVISQKPSRDICQRGTSLTIQCQVDSQVTMMFWYRQQPGQSLTLIATANQGSEATYESGFVIDKFPISRPNLTFSTLTVSNMSPEDSSIYLCSVGAWRAGNNYGYTFGSGTRLTVV.

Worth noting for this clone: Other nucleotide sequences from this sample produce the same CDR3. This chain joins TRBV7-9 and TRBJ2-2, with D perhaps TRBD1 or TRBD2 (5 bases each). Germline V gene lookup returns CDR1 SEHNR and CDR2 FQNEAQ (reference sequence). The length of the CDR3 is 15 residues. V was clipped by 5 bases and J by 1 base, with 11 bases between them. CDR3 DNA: TGTGCCAGCAGCCTGGGGACGGTGAACACCGGGGAGCTGTTTTTT. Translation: CASSLGTVNTGELFF.

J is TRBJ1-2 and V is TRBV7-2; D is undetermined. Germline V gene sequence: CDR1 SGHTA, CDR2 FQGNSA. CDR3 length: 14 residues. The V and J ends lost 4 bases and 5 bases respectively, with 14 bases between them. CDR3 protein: CASSSRSWDYGYTF. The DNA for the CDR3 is TGTGCCAGCAGCTCTCGCAGTTGGGATTATGGCTACACCTTC.

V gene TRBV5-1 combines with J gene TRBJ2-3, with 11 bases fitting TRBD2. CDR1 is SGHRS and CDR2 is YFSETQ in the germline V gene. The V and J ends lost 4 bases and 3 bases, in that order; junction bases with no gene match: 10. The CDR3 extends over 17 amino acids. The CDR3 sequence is CASSPGTSGGGTDTQYF. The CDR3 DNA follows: TGCGCCAGCAGCCCTGGGACTAGCGGAGGGGGGACAGATACGCAGTATTTT.

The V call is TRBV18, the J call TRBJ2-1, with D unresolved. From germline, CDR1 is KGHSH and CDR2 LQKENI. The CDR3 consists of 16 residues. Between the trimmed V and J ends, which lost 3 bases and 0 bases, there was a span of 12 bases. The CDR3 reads CASSPPERNSYNEQFF. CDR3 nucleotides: TGTGCCAGCTCACCCCCCGAAAGGAACTCCTACAATGAGCAGTTCTTC.

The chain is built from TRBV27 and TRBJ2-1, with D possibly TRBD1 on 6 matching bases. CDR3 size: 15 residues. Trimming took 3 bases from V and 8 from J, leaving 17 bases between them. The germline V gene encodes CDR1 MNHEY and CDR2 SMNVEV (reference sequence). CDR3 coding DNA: TGTGCCAGCAGTTTGGACAGTAGATCCGGCGATGAGCAGTTCTTC. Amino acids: CASSLDSRSGDEQFF.

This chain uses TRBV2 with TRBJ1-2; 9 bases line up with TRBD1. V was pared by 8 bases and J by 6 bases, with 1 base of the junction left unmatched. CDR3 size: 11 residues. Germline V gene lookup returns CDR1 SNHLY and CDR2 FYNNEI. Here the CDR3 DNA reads TGTGCCAGCCGACAGGGGGATGGCTACACCTTC. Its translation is CASRQGDGYTF.

The CDR3 region has the DNA TGTGCCAGTAGCCTGACAGGCCTATCCTATGGCTACACCTTC. Residues: CASSLTGLSYGYTF. V gene TRBV19 combines with J gene TRBJ1-2; tentative D call: TRBD1 (6 bases). The CDR3 runs to 14 residues. Trimming took off 6 bases at V and 4 bases at J, with 15 bases between the two ends. Germline CDR1 LNHDA, CDR2 SQIVND (reference sequence).

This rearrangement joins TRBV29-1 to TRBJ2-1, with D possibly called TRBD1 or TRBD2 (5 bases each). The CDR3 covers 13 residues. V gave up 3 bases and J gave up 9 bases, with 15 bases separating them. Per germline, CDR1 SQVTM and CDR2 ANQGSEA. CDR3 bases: TGCAGCGTTGATAGGGGACGGGCTGCTGAGCAGTTCTTC. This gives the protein CSVDRGRAAEQFF.

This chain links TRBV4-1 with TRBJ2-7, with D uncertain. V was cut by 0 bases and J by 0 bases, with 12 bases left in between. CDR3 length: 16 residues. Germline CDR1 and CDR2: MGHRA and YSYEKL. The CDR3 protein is CASSQDNFAPSYEQYF. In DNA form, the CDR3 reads TGCGCCAGCAGCCAAGATAATTTCGCACCCTCCTACGAGCAGTACTTC.